A selection of T cell receptor beta chains follows, all from one sample in a study of OX40 agonist ivuxolimab in advanced cancers. Libraries were prepared by immunoSEQ multiplex PCR; TCRdb keeps only in-frame clonotypes and omits some of them. The table includes roughly 100,000 clones, about nine tenths detected once. The specimen comprised CD4+ or CD8+ T cells sorted from blood, sampled in a trial of the OX40 agonist ivuxolimab. The source is an adult with an advanced solid tumor such as melanoma, head and neck, liver or kidney cancer. Both conserved end residues are part of each CDR3. A D gene is named only where the DNA matches it firmly.

CASSIQGARSEAFF,TGTGCCAGTAGTATTCAGGGGGCTCGTTCTGAAGCTTTCTTT,14,TRBD1,TRBJ1-1,TRBV19
CASSLYRAGEKLFF,TGTGCCAGCAGCTTATATAGGGCTGGTGAAAAACTGTTTTTT,14,NA,TRBJ1-4,TRBV7-2
CASSLDGRVRETQYF,TGTGCCAGCAGCTTGGACGGCAGGGTGAGGGAGACCCAGTACTTC,15,NA,TRBJ2-5,TRBV5-8
CASSLGGPGELFF,TGTGCCAGCAGCTTAGGGGGACCCGGGGAGCTGTTTTTT,13,NA,TRBJ2-2,TRBV5-6
CAWSHGTGSNQPQHF,TGTGCCTGGAGTCACGGGACAGGTAGCAATCAGCCCCAGCATTTT,15,TRBD1,TRBJ1-5,TRBV30
CASSSGWGMNTEAFF,TGTGCCAGCAGCTCAGGCTGGGGAATGAACACTGAAGCTTTCTTT,15,NA,TRBJ1-1,TRBV11-3
CASNGGAGFHEQFF,TGCGCCAGCAATGGGGGGGCCGGGTTCCATGAGCAGTTCTTC,14,NA,TRBJ2-1,TRBV5-1
CAWSGTGPTQYF,TGTGCCTGGTCCGGGACAGGCCCAACGCAGTATTTT,12,TRBD1,TRBJ2-3,TRBV30
CASSLVRAITEAFF,TGTGCCAGCAGTTTGGTTAGGGCCATCACTGAAGCTTTCTTT,14,NA,TRBJ1-1,TRBV28
CASSLEQTDTQYF,TGTGCCAGCAGCTTGGAACAGACAGATACGCAGTATTTT,13,NA,TRBJ2-3,TRBV5-6
CAWSGETNEQFF,TGTGCCTGGAGTGGGGAGACAAATGAGCAGTTCTTC,12,NA,TRBJ2-1,TRBV30
CASSFPTGIETQYF,TGTGCCAGCAGCTTTCCGACAGGGATCGAGACCCAGTACTTC,14,TRBD1,TRBJ2-5,TRBV5-4
CASSQGGLSTEAFF,TGTGCCAGCAGCCAAGGGGGGCTTTCCACTGAAGCTTTCTTT,14,NA,TRBJ1-1,TRBV14
CATSREPGNTEAFF,TGTGCCACCAGCAGAGAACCGGGGAACACTGAAGCTTTCTTT,14,NA,TRBJ1-1,TRBV15
CASSPRTASYEQYF,TGTGCCAGCAGCCCGAGGACAGCCTCCTACGAGCAGTACTTC,14,NA,TRBJ2-7,TRBV9
CASSSRGAGETQYF,TGTGCCAGCAGCTCGCGGGGGGCCGGGGAGACCCAGTACTTC,14,TRBD2,TRBJ2-5,TRBV11-3
CASSVQSGGNYGYTF,TGTGCCAGCTCAGTACAGTCAGGGGGGAACTATGGCTACACCTTC,15,TRBD1,TRBJ1-2,TRBV18
CASYTRGRPGTEAFF,TGTGCCAGTTATACCAGGGGCAGGCCTGGCACTGAAGCTTTCTTT,15,NA,TRBJ1-1,TRBV28
CASSYGGGPTWGAFF,TGTGCCAGCAGTTACGGCGGCGGTCCTACATGGGGAGCTTTCTTT,15,NA,TRBJ1-1,TRBV6-6